Reported below is one T cell receptor (beta chain). Here immunoSEQ multiplex PCR was the method, and the copy in TCRdb shows in-frame clones only, minus some. The sample has roughly 25,000 clones; around 90% are singletons. This sample was taken from a study of blood T cell dynamics during melanoma immunotherapy. Study background: Standard first-line treatment here was pembrolizumab or nivolumab plus ipilimumab in metastatic melanoma.

The time point: pre-treatment baseline. Disease control meant complete response, partial response or stable disease at 12 weeks. In germline, CDR1 is SEHNR, CDR2 FQNEAQ (reference sequence). J was trimmed by 4 bases and V by 5 bases; bases with no gene match: 6. The CDR3 spans 14 residues. The sequencing here drew on blood, taken from a patient treated with checkpoint blockade. J is TRBJ1-2 and V is TRBV7-9; 8 positions agree with TRBD1. The clonotype comes from a human donor with melanoma. CDR3 sequence: CASSPRQGTYGYTF. As DNA, the CDR3 is TGTGCCAGCAGCCCACGACAGGGGACCTATGGCTACACCTTC.